This entry lists 13 T cell receptor beta chains sequenced from one sample in a study of blood T cell repertoires in COVID-19 (TCRdb year 2020). Library preparation used the immunoSEQ multiplex PCR assay. Held by TCRdb, this immuneACCESS table contains in-frame sequences only and omits some clones. Under half of the omission traces to an unresolved V gene where checked; the cause of the rest is unknown. In this sample the table shows some 20,000 clones, roughly 86% of which occur a single time. Of the sample, around 9.9% is held by the ten largest clones. The sequencing input was peripheral blood. Receptor source: a human donor in a cohort sampled during active COVID-19.

The gene calls are TRBV19 and TRBJ2-2; 8 nucleotides agree with TRBD1. The V segment lost 10 bases and the J segment 7 bases; nucleotides outside the gene matches: 11. From germline, CDR1 is LNHDA and CDR2 SQIVND (reference sequence). The CDR3 runs to 14 residues. CDR3 bases: TGTGCCACCCTCCGGGACAGGATGGACGGGGAGCTGTTTTTT. Translating it yields CATLRDRMDGELFF.

This chain joins TRBV25-1 and TRBJ1-2; TRBD1 aligns across 7 bases. The V and J ends lost 4 bases and 4 bases, in that order; junction bases with no gene match: 15. The CDR3 is 17 amino acids. The germline CDR1 and CDR2 sequences are MGHDK and SYGVNS. CDR3 nucleotide sequence: TGTGCCAGCAGTGCCACTACAGGGGAAGTGGGTTTCTATGGCTACACCTTC. It translates to CASSATTGEVGFYGYTF.

The V gene is TRBV29-1, the J gene TRBJ2-3, with 9 bases aligning to TRBD1. CDR3 size: 14 residues. The germline V gene has CDR1 SQVTM and CDR2 ANQGSEA. The J segment lost 6 bases and the V segment lost 5 bases, leaving 9 bases of the junction unmatched. CDR3 bases: TGCAGCGTTACCGGGACAGGGACGCCGGATACGCAGTATTTT. The encoded protein is CSVTGTGTPDTQYF.

The chain combines TRBV18 with TRBJ2-1; 13 bases fit TRBD2. The ends lost 3 bases at V and 4 bases at J; junction bases unmatched: 3. CDR3 length equals 16 residues. The germline gives CDR1 KGHSH, CDR2 LQKENI. As DNA, the CDR3 is TGTGCCAGCTCACCGGTACTAGCGGGAGGGTACAATGAGCAGTTCTTC. Translated: CASSPVLAGGYNEQFF.

The chain uses TRBV5-1 and TRBJ1-2; weak D call: TRBD1 (5 bases). Trimming removed 0 bases from V and 8 bases from J, with 8 bases in between. The CDR3 runs 12 residues. Germline-derived CDR1 and CDR2 are SGHRS and YFSETQ. The CDR3 region is CASSLAPGGYTF. The DNA for the CDR3 is TGCGCCAGCAGCTTGGCTCCAGGGGGCTACACCTTC.

CDR3 region: CASSHTYPRGNQPQHF. CDR3 DNA: TGTGCCAGCAGCCACACCTATCCCAGGGGCAATCAGCCCCAGCATTTT. This chain connects TRBV7-8 to TRBJ1-5, with D perhaps matching TRBD1 (5 bases). From germline, CDR1 is SGHVS and CDR2 FQNEAQ. Trimming removed 5 bases at V and 2 bases at J, with 16 bases between. This CDR3 has 16 residues.

This clone came up once. The rearrangement uses TRBV7-8 and TRBJ2-7; 7 bases are shared with TRBD1. The V segment lost 1 base and the J segment 1 base; nucleotides outside the gene matches: 1. Germline CDR1 and CDR2: SGHVS and FQNEAQ. This CDR3 has 14 residues. In DNA form, the CDR3 reads TGTGCCAGCAGCTTAGTCAGGGGGTCCTACGAGCAGTACTTC. It codes for CASSLVRGSYEQYF. Full variable domain (remainder filled in from reference TRBV7-8 and TRBJ2-7): GAGVSQSPRYKVAKRGQDVALRCDPISGHVSLFWYQQALGQGPEFLTYFQNEAQLDKSGLPSDRFFAERPEGSVSTLKIQRTQQEDSAVYLCASSLVRGSYEQYFGPGTRLTVT.

The chain recombines TRBV14 with TRBJ1-4; D remains unclear. The V gene lost 0 bases and the J gene lost 10 bases, with 15 bases spanning the gap. The CDR3 extends over 15 amino acids. Germline CDR1 SGHDN, CDR2 FVKESK. CDR3 nucleotide sequence: TGTGCCAGCAGCCAAGAAGGACTCCCCCGGGGAAAACTGTTTTTT. Encoded protein: CASSQEGLPRGKLFF.

The chain is built from TRBV30 and TRBJ1-2; 7 positions agree with TRBD1. The CDR3 has 11 amino acids. J lost 14 bases, V lost 3 bases, and 9 bases had no gene match. In germline, CDR1 is GTSNPN, CDR2 SVGIG (reference sequence). CDR3 residues: CAWRLRDSLTF. In nucleotides, the CDR3 is TGTGCCTGGAGGTTAAGGGACAGCCTAACCTTC.

V and J are TRBV24-1 and TRBJ2-1; 13 bases align to TRBD2. The CDR3 has 16 amino acids. Trimming cost V 4 bases and J 6 bases; bases outside gene matches: 5. Germline loops: CDR1 KGHDR, CDR2 SFDVKD. CDR3 bases: TGTGCCACCAGTGACGAACTAGCGGGAGGGGGCAATGAGCAGTTCTTC. It codes for CATSDELAGGGNEQFF.

The chain links TRBV30 to TRBJ2-7; TRBD1 is a possible D gene (5 bases). This CDR3 has 12 amino acids. V gave up 3 bases and J gave up 6 bases, with 12 bases separating them. The germline V gene encodes CDR1 GTSNPN and CDR2 SVGIG (reference sequence). The CDR3 is CAWSRQNFEQYF. DNA for the CDR3: TGTGCCTGGAGCCGACAGAACTTCGAGCAGTACTTC.

The V and J genes are TRBV18 and TRBJ1-2, with TRBD1 matching over 9 bases. The germline V gene encodes CDR1 KGHSH and CDR2 LQKENI. The trim removed 2 bases at V and 7 bases at J, leaving 14 bases unmatched. The CDR3 is 17 residues long. CDR3: CASSPYQTGGGQTGYTF. DNA of the CDR3: TGTGCCAGCTCACCATACCAGACAGGGGGGGGCCAGACTGGCTACACCTTC.

The chain carries TRBV9 and TRBJ1-2; a weak D match, TRBD1 (6 bases). Germline-derived CDR1 and CDR2 are SGDLS and YYNGEE. Trimming removed 0 bases from V and 0 bases from J, with 9 bases in between. This CDR3 has 15 amino acids. In nucleotides, the CDR3 is TGTGCCAGCAGCGTAGAGGCAGGGGCTAACTATGGCTACACCTTC. Translating it yields CASSVEAGANYGYTF.